The following is a T cell receptor beta chain sequence with its context. Its antigen remains unidentified. This record belongs to a study of cytomegalovirus exposure and HLA in healthy donors. Study-wide results and caveats: V- and J-gene trimming of TCR beta was linked (in a later analysis) to a missense DCLRE1C variant.

The CDR3 consists of 15 residues. The J segment lost 4 bases and the V segment lost 4 bases, leaving 6 bases of the junction unmatched. CDR1 is SGHNT and CDR2 is YYREEE in the germline V gene (reference sequence). Amplification used 60 Vbeta primers and 13 Jbeta primers. Some clones are missing from TCRdb's copy, which holds only in-frame ones; the method was immunoSEQ multiplex PCR. The sample lists 210,000 or so clones; over 75% were seen once. Sequenced sample: PBMCs. The sequence derives from a man between 18 and 29 years old in good health and CMV-seronegative. The rearrangement uses TRBV5-4 and TRBJ2-5, with 11 nucleotides matching TRBD1. The CDR3 region has the DNA TGTGCCAGCAGCGGACAGGGGGCATTGGGAGAGACCCAGTACTTC. Translating gives CASSGQGALGETQYF.